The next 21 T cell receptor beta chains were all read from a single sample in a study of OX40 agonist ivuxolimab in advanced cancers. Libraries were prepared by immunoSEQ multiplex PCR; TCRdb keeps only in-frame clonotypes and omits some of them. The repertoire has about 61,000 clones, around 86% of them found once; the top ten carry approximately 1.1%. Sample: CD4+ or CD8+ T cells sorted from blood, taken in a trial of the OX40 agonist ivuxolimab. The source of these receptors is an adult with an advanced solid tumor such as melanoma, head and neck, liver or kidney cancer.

The CDR3 loop reads CASKPGHYTGELFF. DNA of the CDR3: TGTGCCAGTAAGCCGGGACACTACACCGGGGAGCTGTTTTTT. The chain uses TRBV19 and TRBJ2-2, with D tentatively TRBD1 (6 bases). Trimming stripped 7 bases from V and 3 bases from J, with 12 bases between. The germline gives CDR1 LNHDA, CDR2 SQIVND (reference sequence). CDR3 length equals 14 residues.

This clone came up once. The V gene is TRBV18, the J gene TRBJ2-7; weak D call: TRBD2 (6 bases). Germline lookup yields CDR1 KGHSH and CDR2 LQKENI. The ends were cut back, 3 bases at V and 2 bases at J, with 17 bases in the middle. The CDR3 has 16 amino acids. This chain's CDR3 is CASSPRGRGATYEQYF. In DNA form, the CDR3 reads TGTGCCAGCTCACCCCGGGGGAGAGGGGCCACCTACGAGCAGTACTTC.

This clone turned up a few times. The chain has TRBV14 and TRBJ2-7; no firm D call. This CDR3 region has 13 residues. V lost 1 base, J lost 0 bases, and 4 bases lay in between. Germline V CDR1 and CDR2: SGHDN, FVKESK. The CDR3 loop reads CASSQAYSYEQYF. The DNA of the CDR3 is TGTGCCAGCAGCCAAGCCTACTCCTACGAGCAGTACTTC.

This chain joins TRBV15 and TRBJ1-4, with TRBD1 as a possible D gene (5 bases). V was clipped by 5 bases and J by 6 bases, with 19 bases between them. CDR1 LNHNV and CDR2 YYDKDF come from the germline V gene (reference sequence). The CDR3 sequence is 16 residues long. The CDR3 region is CATSERYGAGDEKLFF. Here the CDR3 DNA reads TGTGCCACCAGCGAGCGATACGGGGCCGGGGATGAAAAACTGTTTTTT.

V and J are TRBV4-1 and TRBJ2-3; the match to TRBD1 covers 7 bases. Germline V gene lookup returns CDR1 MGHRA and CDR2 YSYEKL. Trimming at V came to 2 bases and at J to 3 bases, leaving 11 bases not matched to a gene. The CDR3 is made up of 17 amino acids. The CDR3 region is CASSQPWAGRGTDTQYF. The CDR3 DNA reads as TGCGCCAGCAGCCAACCTTGGGCGGGCAGGGGGACAGATACGCAGTATTTT.

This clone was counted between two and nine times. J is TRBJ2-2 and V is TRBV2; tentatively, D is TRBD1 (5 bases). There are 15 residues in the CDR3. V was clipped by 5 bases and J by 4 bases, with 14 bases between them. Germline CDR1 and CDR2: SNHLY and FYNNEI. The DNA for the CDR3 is TGTGCCAGCAGTATTAAGGGGTTAGGCACCGGGGAGCTGTTTTTT. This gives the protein CASSIKGLGTGELFF.

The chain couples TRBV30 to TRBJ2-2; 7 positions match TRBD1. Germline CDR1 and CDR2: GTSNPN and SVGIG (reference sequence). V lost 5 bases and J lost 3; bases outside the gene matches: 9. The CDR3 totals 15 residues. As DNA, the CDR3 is TGTGCCTGGTCGACCCGGGACAGATACACCGGGGAGCTGTTTTTT. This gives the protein CAWSTRDRYTGELFF.

The CDR3 nucleotides read TGTGCCAGCAGCTTACCTATTGGCGGCGGGGACACTGAAGCTTTCTTT. Its protein is CASSLPIGGGDTEAFF. The rearrangement links TRBV7-9 to TRBJ1-1; no firm D call. V gave up 2 bases and J gave up 3 bases, with 16 bases separating them. Germline V lookup: CDR1 SEHNR, CDR2 FQNEAQ (reference sequence). The CDR3 runs to 16 residues. The complete variable domain, with remaining parts taken from reference TRBV7-9 and TRBJ1-1, reads DTGVSQNPRHKITKRGQNVTFRCDPISEHNRLYWYRQTLGQGPEFLTYFQNEAQLEKSRLLSDRFSAERPKGSFSTLEIQRTEQGDSAMYLCASSLPIGGGDTEAFFGQGTRLTVV.

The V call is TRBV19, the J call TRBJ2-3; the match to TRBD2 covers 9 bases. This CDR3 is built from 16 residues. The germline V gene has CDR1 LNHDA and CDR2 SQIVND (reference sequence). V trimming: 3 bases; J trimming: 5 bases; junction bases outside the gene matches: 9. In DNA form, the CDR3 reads TGTGCCAGTAGTATCCTGAGCGGGGGGCGGGGAGATACGCAGTATTTT. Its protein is CASSILSGGRGDTQYF.

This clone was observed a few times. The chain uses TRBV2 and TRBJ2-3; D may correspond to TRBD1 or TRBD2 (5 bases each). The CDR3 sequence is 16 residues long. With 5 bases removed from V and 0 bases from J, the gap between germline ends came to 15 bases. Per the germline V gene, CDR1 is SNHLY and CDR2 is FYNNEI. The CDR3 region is CASSKEAGLSTDTQYF. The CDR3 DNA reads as TGTGCCAGCAGTAAGGAGGCAGGGCTTAGCACAGATACGCAGTATTTT.

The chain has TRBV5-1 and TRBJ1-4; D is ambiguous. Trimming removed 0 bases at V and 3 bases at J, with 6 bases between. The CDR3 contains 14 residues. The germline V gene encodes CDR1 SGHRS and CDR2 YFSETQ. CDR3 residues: CASSLGGANEKLFF. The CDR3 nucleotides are TGCGCCAGCAGCTTGGGGGGAGCTAATGAAAAACTGTTTTTT.

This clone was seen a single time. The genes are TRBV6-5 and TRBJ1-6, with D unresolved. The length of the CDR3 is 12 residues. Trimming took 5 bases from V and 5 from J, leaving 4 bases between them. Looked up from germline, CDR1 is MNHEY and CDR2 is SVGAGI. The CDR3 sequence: CASSRHNSPLHF. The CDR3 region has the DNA TGTGCCAGCAGTCGACATAATTCACCCCTCCACTTT.

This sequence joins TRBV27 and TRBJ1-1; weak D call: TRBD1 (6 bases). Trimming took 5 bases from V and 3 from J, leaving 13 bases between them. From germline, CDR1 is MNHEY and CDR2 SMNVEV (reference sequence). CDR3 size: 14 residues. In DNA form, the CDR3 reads TGTGCCAGCAGTCCAAACAGGGCGGACACTGAAGCTTTCTTT. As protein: CASSPNRADTEAFF.

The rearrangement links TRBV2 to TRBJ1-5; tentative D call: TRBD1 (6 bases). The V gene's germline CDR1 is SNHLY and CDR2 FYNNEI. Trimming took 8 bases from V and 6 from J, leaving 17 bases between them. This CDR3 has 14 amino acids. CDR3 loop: CASLRDIGSQPQHF. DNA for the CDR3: TGTGCCAGCCTCCGGGACATAGGGAGTCAGCCCCAGCATTTT.

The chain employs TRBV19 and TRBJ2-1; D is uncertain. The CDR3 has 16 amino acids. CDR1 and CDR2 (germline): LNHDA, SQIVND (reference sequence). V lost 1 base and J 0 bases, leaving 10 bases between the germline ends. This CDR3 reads CASSIGAASSYNEQFF. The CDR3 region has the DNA TGTGCCAGTAGTATAGGGGCCGCCAGCTCCTACAATGAGCAGTTCTTC.

The CDR3 spells CATRGSNQPQHF. DNA of the CDR3: TGTGCCACCCGGGGTAGCAATCAGCCCCAGCATTTT. The chain carries TRBV28 and TRBJ1-5, with D unclear. CDR3 length equals 12 residues. CDR1 is MDHEN, CDR2 SYDVKM, per germline. The ends were cut back, 10 bases at V and 0 bases at J, with 7 bases in the middle.

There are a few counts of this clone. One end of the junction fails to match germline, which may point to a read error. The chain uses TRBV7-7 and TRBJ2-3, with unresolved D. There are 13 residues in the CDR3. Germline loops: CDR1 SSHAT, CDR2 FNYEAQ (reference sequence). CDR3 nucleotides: TGTGCTAGCAGCTTCGGTAGTGGGGATACGCAGTATTTT. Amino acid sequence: CASSFGSGDTQYF.

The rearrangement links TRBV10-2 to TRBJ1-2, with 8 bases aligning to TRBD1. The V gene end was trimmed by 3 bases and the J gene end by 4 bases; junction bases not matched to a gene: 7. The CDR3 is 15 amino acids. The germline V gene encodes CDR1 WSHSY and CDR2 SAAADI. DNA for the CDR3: TGCGCCAGCAGTGACGGGACAGGTCCCTTCTATGGCTACACCTTC. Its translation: CASSDGTGPFYGYTF.

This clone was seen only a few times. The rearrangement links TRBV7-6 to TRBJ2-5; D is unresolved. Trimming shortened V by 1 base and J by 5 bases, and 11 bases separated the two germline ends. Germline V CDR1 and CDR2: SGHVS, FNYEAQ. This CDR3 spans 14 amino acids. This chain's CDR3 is CASSLEDLGETQYF. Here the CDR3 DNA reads TGTGCCAGCAGCTTAGAAGACCTGGGGGAGACCCAGTACTTC.

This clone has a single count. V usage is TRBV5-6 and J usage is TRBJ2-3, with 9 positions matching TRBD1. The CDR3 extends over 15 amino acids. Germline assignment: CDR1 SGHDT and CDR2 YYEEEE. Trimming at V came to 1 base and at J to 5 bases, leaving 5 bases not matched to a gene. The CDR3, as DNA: TGTGCCAGCAGCTTGAGCACAGGGGGCATAGATACGCAGTATTTT. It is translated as CASSLSTGGIDTQYF.

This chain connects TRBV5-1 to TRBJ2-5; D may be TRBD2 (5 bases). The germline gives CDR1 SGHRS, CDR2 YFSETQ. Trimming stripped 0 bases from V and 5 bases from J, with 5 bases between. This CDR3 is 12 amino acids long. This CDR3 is CASSLGRETQYF. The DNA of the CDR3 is TGCGCCAGCAGCTTGGGGAGGGAGACCCAGTACTTC. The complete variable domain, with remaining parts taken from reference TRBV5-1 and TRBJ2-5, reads KAGVTQTPRYLIKTRGQQVTLSCSPISGHRSVSWYQQTPGQGLQFLFEYFSETQRNKGNFPGRFSGRQFSNSRSEMNVSTLELGDSALYLCASSLGRETQYFGPGTRLLVL.